These T cell receptor beta chains were read from a single sample in a study of post-analysis software for immune sequencing data. TCRdb processed the PCR reads anew with MiXCR; each CDR3 protein has one entry. Here the sample spans around 440,000 distinct CDR3 sequences, 45% being singletons. The sample was blood. The receptors come from a girl aged 10 to 17 with multiple sclerosis. Each CDR3 is given with its conserved first and last residue. A D gene is named only where the DNA matches it firmly. A clone size is listed for some rows: how often the clone was seen (once, few, many), or a class if it is expanded.

J gene	clone size	V gene	D gene	CDR3 protein	CDR3 DNA
TRBJ2-6	few	TRBV28	.	CASRAGPYGANVLTF	TGTGCCAGCAGGGCAGGGCCCTATGGGGCCAACGTCCTGACTTTC
TRBJ2-7	.	TRBV7-3	TRBD1	CASLPGQGYEQYF	TGTGCCAGCCTACCGGGACAGGGCTACGAGCAGTACTTC
TRBJ2-1	.	TRBV7-9	TRBD2	CASSFSIMGLAGVGIEQFF	TGTGCCAGCAGCTTTAGTATTATGGGACTAGCGGGAGTTGGTATTGAGCAGTTCTTC
TRBJ1-1	.	TRBV11-1	.	CASSFTGPDMNTEAFF	TGTGCCAGCAGCTTTACAGGTCCCGACATGAACACTGAAGCTTTCTTT
TRBJ2-5	few	TRBV15	TRBD1	CATSRDRGTGGFYQETQYF	TGTGCCACCAGCAGAGATCGGGGTACAGGGGGCTTTTACCAAGAGACCCAGTACTTC
TRBJ1-2	.	TRBV28	.	CASTRGVYGYTF	TGTGCCAGCACGCGGGGAGTCTATGGCTACACCTTC
TRBJ2-2	.	TRBV20-1	.	CSAREYSGTGELFF	TGCAGTGCTAGAGAGTATAGTGGCACCGGGGAGCTGTTTTTT
TRBJ2-1	few	TRBV27	TRBD2	CASSLAGGEYNEQFF	TGTGCCAGCAGTCTAGCGGGAGGCGAGTACAATGAGCAGTTCTTC
TRBJ1-2	.	TRBV20-1	TRBD1	CSAKIRGRNGYTF	TGCAGTGCTAAAATCAGGGGGCGGAATGGCTACACCTTC
TRBJ2-5	.	TRBV20-1	.	CSATSGGGRNEQYF	TGCAGTGCCACATCCGGCGGAGGTAGGAATGAGCAGTACTTC
TRBJ2-5	few	TRBV20-1	.	CSASRSEETQYF	TGCAGTGCTAGTAGGTCGGAAGAGACCCAGTACTTC
TRBJ2-3	.	TRBV18	.	CASSPLDSKYTDTQYF	TGTGCCAGCTCACCACTAGACAGCAAATACACAGATACGCAGTATTTT
TRBJ2-1	.	TRBV7-9	TRBD2	CASNSWTSGRALTYNEQFF	TGTGCCAGCAACTCCTGGACTAGCGGGAGGGCACTTACCTACAATGAGCAGTTCTTC
TRBJ2-5	.	TRBV2	TRBD2	CARGTSGQGTQYF	TGTGCCAGGGGGACTAGCGGCCAAGGGACCCAGTACTTC
TRBJ2-5	few	TRBV9	TRBD2	CASSARLAGARETQYF	TGTGCCAGCAGCGCCCGACTAGCGGGAGCGAGGGAGACCCAGTACTTC
TRBJ1-1	once	TRBV18	.	CASSQGLLNTEAFF	TGTGCCAGCTCACAGGGACTGCTAAACACTGAAGCTTTCTTT
TRBJ2-3	few	TRBV4-2	TRBD2	CASSHPSGDSTDTQYF	TGTGCCAGCAGCCACCCCAGCGGGGACAGCACAGATACGCAGTATTTT
TRBJ1-2	few	TRBV29-1	TRBD1	CSVESYLTGNYGYTF	TGCAGCGTTGAAAGCTATTTGACAGGGAACTATGGCTACACCTTC
TRBJ2-1	.	TRBV7-2	.	CASSSRGANNEQFF	TGTGCCAGCAGCTCCCGGGGAGCGAACAATGAGCAGTTCTTC
TRBJ2-7	.	TRBV5-1	TRBD1	CASRPGTGSSYEQYF	TGCGCCAGCAGACCTGGGACAGGGAGCTCCTACGAGCAGTACTTC
TRBJ2-1	few	TRBV12-3/TRBV12-4	TRBD2	CASSPTRLAGGNEQFF	TGTGCCAGCAGTCCCACCCGACTAGCGGGAGGCAATGAGCAGTTCTTC
TRBJ2-1	few	TRBV9	.	CASSVDWTTLGEQFF	TGTGCCAGCAGCGTAGATTGGACTACCCTAGGTGAGCAGTTCTTC
TRBJ2-5	.	TRBV24-1	.	CATSAEGWETQYF	TGTGCCACCAGTGCCGAGGGCTGGGAGACCCAGTACTTC
TRBJ2-3	.	TRBV20-1	TRBD2	CSARRSGGLDTQYF	TGCAGTGCTAGGAGGTCGGGAGGGTTAGATACGCAGTATTTT
TRBJ1-2	.	TRBV10-3	TRBD1	CAIRTGFGYTF	TGTGCCATTCGGACAGGGTTTGGCTACACCTTC
TRBJ2-4	.	TRBV28	.	CASKGDKSYNIQYF	TGTGCCAGCAAGGGAGACAAGTCGTACAACATTCAGTACTTC